This is a list of T cell receptor beta chains from one sample in a study of shared clonotypes between healthy human individuals. Sequenced by immunoSEQ multiplex PCR; TCRdb stores in-frame clones only, minus some. The table shows nearly 750,000 clones, with 72% occurring only once. The sample taken for sequencing was memory CD4+ T cells sorted from blood. These receptors came from a woman in her twenties or thirties in good health. CDR3s include the opening cysteine and the closing phenylalanine or tryptophan. The order of the fields is J gene, V gene, D gene, clone size, CDR3 DNA, CDR3 protein. D genes are given only for firm matches. The size entry is marked missing in some rows and otherwise reads once, few, many or a size class.

TRBJ1-2,TRBV18,-,once,TGTGCCAGCTCACCCCCGACGGGTACCGACTATGGCTACACCTTC,CASSPPTGTDYGYTF
TRBJ2-3,TRBV7-9,-,-,TGTGCCAGCAGCCCGACCGGACAGTACAGCACAGATACGCAGTATTTT,CASSPTGQYSTDTQYF
TRBJ2-6,TRBV6-5,TRBD2,-,TGTGCCAGCAACGGGGGAGGGACTGGGGCCAACGTCCTGACTTTC,CASNGGGTGANVLTF
TRBJ2-5,TRBV5-5,-,few,TGTGCCAGCAGCCTACAGGGCCAAGAGACCCAGTACTTC,CASSLQGQETQYF
TRBJ2-3,TRBV7-7,TRBD2,few,TGTGCCAGCAGCCCCACTAGCGGAAGCACAGATACGCAGTATTTT,CASSPTSGSTDTQYF
TRBJ2-2,TRBV5-1,-,-,TGCGCCAGCAGCTTGGGGAGAGGGAGTACCGGGGAGCTGTTTTTT,CASSLGRGSTGELFF
TRBJ2-3,TRBV30,-,-,TGTGCCTGGAGCCGCGCCATCCTTCCTATTACCACAGATACGCAGTATTTT,CAWSRAILPITTDTQYF
TRBJ1-5,TRBV7-9,-,-,TGTGCCAGCAGCCGGGGTAATCAGCCCCAGCATTTT,CASSRGNQPQHF
TRBJ1-1,TRBV19,-,-,TGTGCCAGTAGTCCACGCCGGAACACTGAAGCTTTCTTT,CASSPRRNTEAFF
TRBJ1-4,TRBV18,-,many,TGTGCCAGCTCCCCCGACAGAAGTGAAAAACTGTTTTTT,CASSPDRSEKLFF
TRBJ2-1,TRBV2,TRBD2,-,TGTGCCAGCAGTGCTTTGAGCGGGATCCACAATGAGCAGTTCTTC,CASSALSGIHNEQFF
TRBJ1-4,TRBV14,TRBD1,-,TGTGCCAGCAGCAAAGGACAGGGAGGTCATGAAAAACTGTTTTTT,CASSKGQGGHEKLFF
TRBJ2-5,TRBV4-1,TRBD2,many,TGCGCCAGCAGCCAAGTGGAGAGGACTAGGGTTCGCTCGGAGACCCAGTACTTC,CASSQVERTRVRSETQYF
TRBJ2-7,TRBV19,-,-,TGTGCCAGTAGTATCGGGCAGGGCCACGAGCAGTACTTC,CASSIGQGHEQYF
TRBJ2-3,TRBV11-2,-,-,TGTGCCAGCAGCCTGGGACTCAACACAGATACGCAGTATTTT,CASSLGLNTDTQYF
TRBJ1-5,TRBV28,-,-,TGTGCCAGCACTCCGGGACGGCATAGCAATCAGCCCCAGCATTTT,CASTPGRHSNQPQHF
TRBJ1-5,TRBV30,-,few,TGTGCCTGGAGTAGAGGTAGCAATCAGCCCCAGCATTTT,CAWSRGSNQPQHF
TRBJ2-3,TRBV10-3,-,-,TGTGCCATCGCGAGCGGGTTGGGCACAGATACGCAGTATTTT,CAIASGLGTDTQYF
TRBJ2-7,TRBV5-1,TRBD2,-,TGCGCCAGCAGCTTGACTAGCGGGAGGCCCGAGCAGTACTTC,CASSLTSGRPEQYF
TRBJ1-1,TRBV19,-,-,TGTGCCAGTACCGGGGCTGGTGACACTGAAGCTTTCTTT,CASTGAGDTEAFF